The present entry profiles one T cell receptor (beta chain) with its context. This clonotype has only a few counts. Its antigen remains unidentified. Base qualities are not recorded, but no much larger clone differs from it by a single base. This entry is derived from a study of CD8 T cells in ankylosing spondylitis (dated by TCRdb to the late 2010s). Study-level background: The study profiled T cell receptor beta repertoires in healthy donors and ankylosing spondylitis patients to find disease-linked TCR variants. In total, the full study cohort was made up of nearly 110 healthy donors and approximately 24 ankylosing spondylitis patients. Peripheral blood was sampled, and synovial fluid was also collected from ankylosing spondylitis patients.

From its cysteine to its phenylalanine, the CDR3 spans 17 amino acids. Only the CDR3 part of the read is kept: 51 bases, read in frame from the first base. Via the germline V gene, CDR1 is LGHNA and CDR2 YNFKEQ. Trimming leaves V shorter by 0 bases and J shorter by 4 bases, with the junction holding 9 bases beyond the gene matches. TCRdb names Illumina HiSeq 2500 as the instrument used. TCR beta libraries were prepared by quantitative 5'-RACE with molecular barcodes. Concerning the study's data processing: To identify disease-linked TCR variants, a new computational method was used, one built on a probabilistic model of VDJ rearrangement. TCRdb redid the processing of the public reads, applying fastp at Q25 and MiXCR, and retained in-frame beta chains. Identical CDR3 protein sequences are pooled into one entry, listed with their most common genes and DNA. The V and J calls were not made by the authors but by TCRdb's processing. The sample table holds more than 650,000 distinct CDR3 sequences, of which roughly 12% were seen once. The ten most abundant clones make up 0.45% to 0.6% of the sample.

Findings and caveats that apply to the study as a whole: A TCR beta motif made up of several highly homologous amino acid variants appeared to be characteristic of blood from ankylosing spondylitis patients. According to the report, matched synovial fluid samples from ankylosing spondylitis patients were significantly enriched for the disease-linked clones. Some TCR beta motif variants had previously been reported in synovial fluid and blood of reactive arthritis patients, which suggested common disease-initiation mechanisms. In peripheral blood, the disease-linked clones were found at relatively low frequencies and had a CD8+ phenotype.

The sequencing input was blood, either unsorted or a sorted T cell fraction (not recorded which). This TCR was sampled from a male donor with ankylosing spondylitis. The chain is made from TRBV4-2 and TRBJ1-5; 7 junctional bases match TRBD1. CDR3 loop: CASSQDQAGGDNQPQHF. At the DNA level, the sequence is TGTGCCAGCAGCCAAGATCAGGCAGGGGGTGATAATCAGCCCCAGCATTTT.